These 22 T cell receptor beta chains were sequenced from one sample in a study of OX40 agonist ivuxolimab in advanced cancers. Libraries were made using the immunoSEQ multiplex PCR assay. In its TCRdb copy, this immuneACCESS table keeps in-frame sequences only and misses some clones. Where compared with another copy, unresolved V genes explain less than half of these, and the others have no known cause. In all, the sample holds more than 75,000 clones, and roughly nine tenths of those were seen once. The ten largest clones take up 0.7% to 0.95% of the sample. The sample was CD4+ or CD8+ T cells sorted from blood, taken in a trial of the OX40 agonist ivuxolimab. These receptors came from an adult with an advanced solid tumor such as melanoma, head and neck, liver or kidney cancer.

This clone was counted only a few times. This chain links TRBV6-6 with TRBJ1-5; 7 nucleotides line up with TRBD1. The CDR3 is made up of 13 amino acids. The V gene's germline CDR1 is MNHNY and CDR2 SVGAGI (reference sequence). V lost 0 bases and J lost 10; bases outside the gene matches: 3. CDR3 coding DNA: TGTGCCAGCAGTTACTCGACAGGGTTCCCCCAGCATTTT. This sequence encodes CASSYSTGFPQHF.

V gene TRBV19 combines with J gene TRBJ1-5, with 9 bases lining up with TRBD1. The CDR3 spans 16 residues. With 5 bases clipped from V and 2 bases from J, the junction kept 7 bases outside the gene matches. The V gene's germline CDR1 is LNHDA and CDR2 SQIVND (reference sequence). The CDR3 DNA follows: TGTGCCAGTAGTGCCACAGGGGGCAGAGGCAATCAGCCCCAGCATTTT. It codes for CASSATGGRGNQPQHF.

The chain carries TRBV25-1 and TRBJ1-2; 8 nucleotides align to TRBD1. Losses at the gene ends were 6 bases for V and 7 bases for J; bases not matched to a gene: 7. CDR3 size: 13 residues. Germline-derived CDR1 and CDR2 are MGHDK and SYGVNS. The CDR3 DNA sequence: TGTGCCAGCAGCCCTGGACAGGGCGGTGGCTACACCTTC. It translates to CASSPGQGGGYTF.

V and J are TRBV30 and TRBJ2-3; 11 bases are a match to TRBD2. In germline, CDR1 is GTSNPN, CDR2 SVGIG (reference sequence). Trimming took 3 bases from V and 6 from J; bases not matched to a gene: 5. This CDR3 region has 14 residues. The CDR3 coding sequence is TGTGCCTGGAGCCCGGGACTAGCGGCCGATACGCAGTATTTT. Its translation is CAWSPGLAADTQYF.

The V gene is TRBV13, the J gene TRBJ1-1; D call uncertain. With 6 bases removed from V and 3 bases from J, the gap between germline ends came to 14 bases. The CDR3 covers 14 residues. The germline V gene has CDR1 PRHDT and CDR2 FYEKMQ (reference sequence). In nucleotides, the CDR3 is TGTGCCAGCAGAAGGAGGAGGGAAGACACTGAAGCTTTCTTT. This encodes CASRRRREDTEAFF. The full variable domain, its missing parts supplied by reference TRBV13 and TRBJ1-1, is AAGVIQSPRHLIKEKRETATLKCYPIPRHDTVYWYQQGPGQDPQFLISFYEKMQSDKGSIPDRFSAQQFSDYHSELNMSSLELGDSALYFCASRRRREDTEAFFGQGTRLTVV.

The chain employs TRBV14 and TRBJ1-4; 8 nucleotides agree with TRBD1. The CDR3 is 14 residues long. The ends lost 4 bases at V and 5 bases at J; junction bases unmatched: 3. CDR1 SGHDN and CDR2 FVKESK come from the germline V gene. The CDR3 DNA reads as TGTGCCAGCAGCCCCCGACAGGGGAATGAAAAACTGTTTTTT. It specifies CASSPRQGNEKLFF.

The chain employs TRBV21-1 and TRBJ2-1; TRBD1 is the table's D call and was not checked against the DNA. TRBV21-1 is a recognized pseudogene. The CDR3 has 16 amino acids. This chain's CDR3 is CASSLGLHHSDNEQFF. The CDR3 DNA reads as TGTGCCAGCAGTCTGGGGCTACACCATTCCGACAATGAGCAGTTCTTC.

This clone was picked up one time. The V gene is TRBV19, the J gene TRBJ1-1, with D unresolved. CDR3 size: 13 residues. Trimming pared 2 bases from V and 1 base from J, leaving 5 bases between. Per germline, CDR1 LNHDA and CDR2 SQIVND (reference sequence). The CDR3 DNA follows: TGTGCCAGTAGTATATGGGCGAACACTGAAGCTTTCTTT. Its translation: CASSIWANTEAFF.

The chain is built from TRBV18 and TRBJ1-2; 7 positions agree with TRBD1. This CDR3 is built from 17 residues. CDR1 is KGHSH and CDR2 is LQKENI in the germline V gene. The V segment lost 3 bases and the J segment 8 bases; nucleotides outside the gene matches: 18. The chain's CDR3 is CASSPPSLDRALRGYTF. The CDR3 region has the DNA TGTGCCAGCTCACCCCCCTCTCTTGACAGGGCCCTCCGGGGCTACACCTTC.

This chain uses TRBV29-1 with TRBJ2-1; D remains unclear. Germline-derived CDR1 and CDR2 are SQVTM and ANQGSEA. The CDR3 consists of 14 residues. Trimming pared 8 bases from V and 4 bases from J, leaving 18 bases between. In nucleotides, the CDR3 is TGCAGCATCCCGGGCCCCAGTAGGTACAATGAGCAGTTCTTC. The encoded protein is CSIPGPSRYNEQFF.

The CDR3 protein is CASTSGARYTGELFF. CDR3 bases: TGTGCCAGTACCTCCGGGGCCAGGTACACCGGGGAGCTGTTTTTT. The V and J genes are TRBV19 and TRBJ2-2; possibly TRBD1 or TRBD2 for D (5 bases each). This CDR3 contains 15 residues. Per germline, CDR1 LNHDA and CDR2 SQIVND (reference sequence). Trimming removed 7 bases from V and 3 bases from J, with 15 bases in between.

In the case of this clone: The same CDR3 is also encoded by other DNA sequences in this sample. V and J are TRBV5-1 and TRBJ2-5, with D perhaps matching TRBD1 (5 bases). In germline, CDR1 is SGHRS, CDR2 YFSETQ. This CDR3 is 13 amino acids long. V lost 0 bases and J 3 bases, leaving 6 bases between the germline ends. CDR3 nucleotide sequence: TGCGCCAGCAGCTTGGGACAGAAAGAGACCCAGTACTTC. It codes for CASSLGQKETQYF.

This clone has a single count. The CDR3 region is CASSLASQRSTDTQYF. In nucleotides, the CDR3 is TGCGCCAGCAGCTTGGCCTCGCAGCGAAGCACAGATACGCAGTATTTT. The chain carries TRBV5-1 and TRBJ2-3; no definite D call. The V gene's germline CDR1 is SGHRS and CDR2 YFSETQ. This CDR3 has 16 amino acids. Trimming took 0 bases from V and 0 from J, leaving 11 bases between them.

V gene TRBV28 combines with J gene TRBJ1-1, with D possibly TRBD1 on 5 matching bases. Germline loops: CDR1 MDHEN, CDR2 SYDVKM. The CDR3 length is 15 residues. V was cut by 3 bases and J by 0 bases, with 11 bases left in between. The CDR3 here is CASSFSGILNTEAFF. DNA for the CDR3: TGTGCCAGCAGTTTTTCAGGGATTTTGAACACTGAAGCTTTCTTT.

This chain joins TRBV19 and TRBJ2-7; 8 bases agree with TRBD2. Germline-derived CDR1 and CDR2 are LNHDA and SQIVND (reference sequence). The V segment lost 1 base and the J segment 1 base; nucleotides outside the gene matches: 3. This CDR3 region has 15 residues. The CDR3 DNA is TGTGCCAGTAGTATAGGGAGCGGGAGTTCCTACGAGCAGTACTTC. Encoded protein: CASSIGSGSSYEQYF.

This rearrangement joins TRBV6-6 to TRBJ2-1; D uncertain. The CDR3 has 15 residues. Germline lookup yields CDR1 MNHNY and CDR2 SVGAGI (reference sequence). The V gene lost 1 base and the J gene lost 2 bases, with 9 bases spanning the gap. The CDR3 is CASSYWDRAYNEQFF. CDR3 nucleotide sequence: TGTGCCAGCAGTTACTGGGATAGGGCCTACAATGAGCAGTTCTTC.

The CDR3 loop reads CASSVGQFPSYTF. The CDR3 nucleotides read TGCGCCAGCAGCGTGGGGCAGTTTCCTTCCTACACCTTC. J is TRBJ1-2 and V is TRBV5-1; weak D call: TRBD1 (5 bases). The CDR3 extends over 13 amino acids. The germline V gene has CDR1 SGHRS and CDR2 YFSETQ. V lost 4 bases and J 10 bases, leaving 17 bases between the germline ends.

V and J are TRBV9 and TRBJ2-5; weak D call: TRBD1 (6 bases). Germline lookup yields CDR1 SGDLS and CDR2 YYNGEE. Between the trimmed V and J ends, which lost 0 bases and 4 bases, there was a span of 13 bases. This CDR3 has 15 residues. The chain's CDR3 is CASSVGGAGAETQYF. The CDR3 DNA reads as TGTGCCAGCAGCGTAGGTGGAGCAGGGGCAGAGACCCAGTACTTC.

The CDR3 loop reads CASSLASGSREETQYF. The CDR3 nucleotides read TGTGCCAGCAGCTTGGCTAGCGGGAGTAGGGAAGAGACCCAGTACTTC. The chain carries TRBV5-6 and TRBJ2-5; 10 bases map to TRBD2. The length of the CDR3 is 16 residues. Trimming took 0 bases from V and 3 from J; bases not matched to a gene: 5. Germline CDR1 is SGHDT and CDR2 is YYEEEE.

J is TRBJ2-1 and V is TRBV7-3; 8 bases match TRBD2. This CDR3 region has 15 residues. J was trimmed by 0 bases and V by 5 bases; bases with no gene match: 3. CDR1 is SGHTA and CDR2 is FQGTGA in the germline V gene. The CDR3 sequence: CASSIGTSSYNEQFF. CDR3 in DNA: TGTGCCAGCAGCATCGGGACTAGCTCCTACAATGAGCAGTTCTTC.

The chain joins TRBV6-5 to TRBJ2-7, with D perhaps TRBD1 or TRBD2 (6 bases each). Trimming removed 0 bases from V and 1 base from J, with 13 bases in between. Germline V CDR1 and CDR2: MNHEY, SVGAGI. The CDR3 loop spans 16 amino acids. This chain's CDR3 is CASSYSMGGTSYEQYF. The CDR3 coding sequence is TGTGCCAGCAGTTACTCGATGGGCGGGACATCCTACGAGCAGTACTTC.

The chain carries TRBV19 and TRBJ2-1, with TRBD2 matching 15 bases. Germline CDR1 is LNHDA and CDR2 is SQIVND (reference sequence). Trimming removed 6 bases from V and 2 bases from J; junction bases left unmatched: 17. The CDR3 sequence is 21 residues long. The CDR3: CASSPGRTSGRGPLTYNEQFF. Here the CDR3 DNA reads TGTGCCAGTAGCCCCGGGAGGACTAGCGGGAGGGGCCCCCTTACCTACAATGAGCAGTTCTTC.